The present TCR beta chain was sequenced within a study of blood T cell repertoires in COVID-19. Looking at the study overall: The United States, Italy and Spain were the sources of the acute and convalescent COVID-19 samples. Nucleic acid was either cDNA or gDNA, and it came from T cells, B-cell-depleted T cells, or PBMCs.

Per the authors' pipeline: Estimation of nucleated cell counts was performed using reference gene primer amplification. Here immunoSEQ multiplex PCR was the method, and the copy in TCRdb shows in-frame clones only, minus some. Clone size and V and J calls were adopted from that table, with D and trimming inferred from the DNA. The table has more than 45,000 clones, nearly 85% seen once; the top ten hold 8.2%. Trimming took 4 bases from V and 8 from J; bases not matched to a gene: 4. The CDR3 consists of 14 residues. Germline CDR1 reads SGHDN; CDR2 reads FVKESK. This TCR derives from a man older than 75 in a cohort sampled during active COVID-19. The chain joins TRBV14 to TRBJ1-6, with TRBD1 matching over 8 bases. The source material was peripheral blood. CDR3 amino acids: CASSLRDRYSPLHF. The CDR3, as DNA: TGTGCCAGCAGCCTCCGGGACAGGTATTCACCCCTCCACTTT. The whole variable domain, filled in from reference TRBV14 and TRBJ1-6, reads EAGVTQFPSHSVIEKGQTVTLRCDPISGHDNLYWYRRVMGKEIKFLLHFVKESKQDESGMPNNRFLAERTGGTYSTLKVQPAELEDSGVYFCASSLRDRYSPLHFGNGTRLTVT.